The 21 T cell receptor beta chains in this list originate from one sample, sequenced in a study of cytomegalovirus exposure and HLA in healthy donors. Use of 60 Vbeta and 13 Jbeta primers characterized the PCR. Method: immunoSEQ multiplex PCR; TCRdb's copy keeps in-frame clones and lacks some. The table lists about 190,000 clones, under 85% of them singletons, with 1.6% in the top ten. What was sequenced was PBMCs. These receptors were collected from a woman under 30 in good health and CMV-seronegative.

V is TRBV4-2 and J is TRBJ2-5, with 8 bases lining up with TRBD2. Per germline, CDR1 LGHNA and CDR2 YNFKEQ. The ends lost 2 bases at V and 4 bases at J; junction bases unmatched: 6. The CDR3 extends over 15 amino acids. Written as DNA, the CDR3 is TGTGCCAGCAGCCAAAGGCACCTAGCGGGAGAGACCCAGTACTTC. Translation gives CASSQRHLAGETQYF.

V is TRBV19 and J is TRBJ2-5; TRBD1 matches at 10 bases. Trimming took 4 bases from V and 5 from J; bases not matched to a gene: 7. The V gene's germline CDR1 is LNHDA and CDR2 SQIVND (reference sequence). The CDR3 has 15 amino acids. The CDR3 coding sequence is TGTGCCAGTAGTACTGACAGGGGGCATATGGAGACCCAGTACTTC. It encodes CASSTDRGHMETQYF.

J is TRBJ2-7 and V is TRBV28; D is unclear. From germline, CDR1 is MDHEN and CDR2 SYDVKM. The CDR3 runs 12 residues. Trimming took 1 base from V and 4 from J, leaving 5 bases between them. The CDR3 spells CASSLYRYEQYF. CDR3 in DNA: TGTGCCAGCAGTTTATACAGATACGAGCAGTACTTC. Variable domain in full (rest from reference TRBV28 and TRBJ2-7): DVKVTQSSRYLVKRTGEKVFLECVQDMDHENMFWYRQDPGLGLRLIYFSYDVKMKEKGDIPEGYSVSREKKERFSLILESASTNQTSMYLCASSLYRYEQYFGPGTRLTVT.

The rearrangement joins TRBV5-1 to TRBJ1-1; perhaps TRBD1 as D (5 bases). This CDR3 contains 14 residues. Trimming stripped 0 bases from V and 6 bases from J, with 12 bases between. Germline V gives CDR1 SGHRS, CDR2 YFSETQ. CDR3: CASSLVSGVAEAFF. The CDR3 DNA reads TGCGCCAGCAGCTTGGTGTCGGGGGTGGCTGAAGCTTTCTTT.

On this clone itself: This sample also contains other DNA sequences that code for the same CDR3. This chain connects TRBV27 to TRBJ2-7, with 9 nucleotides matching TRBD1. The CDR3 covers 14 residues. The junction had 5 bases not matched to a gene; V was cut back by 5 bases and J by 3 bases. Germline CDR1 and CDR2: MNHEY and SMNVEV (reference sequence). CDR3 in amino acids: CASSPRGQGYEQYF. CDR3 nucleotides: TGTGCCAGCAGTCCACGGGGACAGGGCTACGAGCAGTACTTC.

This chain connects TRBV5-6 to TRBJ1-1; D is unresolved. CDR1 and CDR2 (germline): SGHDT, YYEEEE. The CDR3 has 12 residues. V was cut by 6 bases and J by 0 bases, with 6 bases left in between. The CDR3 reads CASNRVNTEAFF. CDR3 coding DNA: TGTGCCAGCAATCGGGTGAACACTGAAGCTTTCTTT.

The CDR3 is CASSFPGQGAHEQFF. The DNA for the CDR3 is TGTGCCAGCAGCTTTCCCGGACAGGGGGCCCATGAGCAGTTCTTC. The chain joins TRBV7-9 to TRBJ2-1; TRBD1 matches 11 bases. Germline lookup yields CDR1 SEHNR and CDR2 FQNEAQ (reference sequence). The CDR3 spans 15 residues. Losses at the gene ends were 3 bases for V and 8 bases for J; bases not matched to a gene: 6.

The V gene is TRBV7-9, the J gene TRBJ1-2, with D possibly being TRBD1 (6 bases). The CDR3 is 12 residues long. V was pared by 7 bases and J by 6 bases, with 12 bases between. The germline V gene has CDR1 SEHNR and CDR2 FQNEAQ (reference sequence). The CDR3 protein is CASTPEGDGYTF. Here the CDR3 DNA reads TGTGCCAGCACCCCAGAGGGGGATGGCTACACCTTC. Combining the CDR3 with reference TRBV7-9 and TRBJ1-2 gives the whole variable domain DTGVSQNPRHKITKRGQNVTFRCDPISEHNRLYWYRQTLGQGPEFLTYFQNEAQLEKSRLLSDRFSAERPKGSFSTLEIQRTEQGDSAMYLCASTPEGDGYTFGSGTRLTVV.

Written as DNA, the CDR3 is TGCGCCAGCAGCTTGACTCCTAGCGGGGGGGCCGCAGATACGCAGTATTTT. This gives the protein CASSLTPSGGAADTQYF. The chain employs TRBV5-1 and TRBJ2-3; 12 bases are shared with TRBD2. V was clipped by 1 base and J by 4 bases; unmatched bases: 7. CDR1 is SGHRS, CDR2 YFSETQ, per germline. This CDR3 contains 17 residues.

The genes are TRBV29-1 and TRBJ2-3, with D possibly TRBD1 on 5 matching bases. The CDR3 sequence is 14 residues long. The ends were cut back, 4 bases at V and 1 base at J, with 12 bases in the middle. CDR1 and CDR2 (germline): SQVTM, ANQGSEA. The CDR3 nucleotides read TGCAGCGTTGGCTATGGGGCCGGCACAGATACGCAGTATTTT. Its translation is CSVGYGAGTDTQYF.

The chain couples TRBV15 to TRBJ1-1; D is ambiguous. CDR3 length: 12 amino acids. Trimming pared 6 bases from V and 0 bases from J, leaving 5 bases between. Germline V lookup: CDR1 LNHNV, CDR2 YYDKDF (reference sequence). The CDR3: CATRAMNTEAFF. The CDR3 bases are TGTGCCACCAGGGCCATGAACACTGAAGCTTTCTTT.

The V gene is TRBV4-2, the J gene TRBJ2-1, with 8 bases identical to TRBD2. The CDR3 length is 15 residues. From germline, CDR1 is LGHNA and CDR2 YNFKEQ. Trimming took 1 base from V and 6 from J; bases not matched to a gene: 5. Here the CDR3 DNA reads TGTGCCAGCAGCCAAGCCCAGCGGGAGCGCAATGAGCAGTTCTTC. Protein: CASSQAQRERNEQFF.

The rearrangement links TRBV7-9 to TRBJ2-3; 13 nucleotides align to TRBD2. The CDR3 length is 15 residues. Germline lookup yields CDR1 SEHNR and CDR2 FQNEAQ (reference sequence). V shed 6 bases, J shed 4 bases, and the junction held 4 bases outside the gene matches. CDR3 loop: CASRVGLAGPDTQYF. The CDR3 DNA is TGTGCCAGCAGAGTGGGACTAGCGGGACCAGATACGCAGTATTTT.

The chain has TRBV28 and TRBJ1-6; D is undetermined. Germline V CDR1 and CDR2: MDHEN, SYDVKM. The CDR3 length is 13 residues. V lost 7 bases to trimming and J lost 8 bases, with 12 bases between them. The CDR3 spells CASTENRDSPLHF. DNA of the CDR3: TGTGCCAGCACGGAGAATCGTGATTCACCCCTCCACTTT.

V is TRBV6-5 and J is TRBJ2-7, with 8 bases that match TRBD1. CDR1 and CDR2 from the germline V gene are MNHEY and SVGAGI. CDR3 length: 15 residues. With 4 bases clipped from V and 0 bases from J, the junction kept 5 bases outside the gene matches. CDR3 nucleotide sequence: TGTGCCAGCAGTTTAGGACAGGGTGACTCCTACGAGCAGTACTTC. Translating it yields CASSLGQGDSYEQYF.

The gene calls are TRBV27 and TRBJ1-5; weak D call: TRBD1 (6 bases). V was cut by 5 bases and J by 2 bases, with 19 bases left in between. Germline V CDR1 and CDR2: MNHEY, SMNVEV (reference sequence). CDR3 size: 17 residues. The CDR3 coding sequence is TGTGCCAGCAGTAATATACGACAGGTAATTGGCAATCAGCCCCAGCATTTT. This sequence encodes CASSNIRQVIGNQPQHF.

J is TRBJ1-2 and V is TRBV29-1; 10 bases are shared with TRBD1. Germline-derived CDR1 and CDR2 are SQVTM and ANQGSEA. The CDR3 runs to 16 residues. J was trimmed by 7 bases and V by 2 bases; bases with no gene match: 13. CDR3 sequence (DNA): TGCAGCGTTGAACCTATGCCTCCGGGACAGGGGTCTGGCTACACCTTC. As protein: CSVEPMPPGQGSGYTF.

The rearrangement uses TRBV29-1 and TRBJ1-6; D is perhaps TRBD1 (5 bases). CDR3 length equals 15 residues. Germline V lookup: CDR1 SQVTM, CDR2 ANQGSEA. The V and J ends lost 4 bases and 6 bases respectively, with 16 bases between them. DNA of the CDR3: TGCAGCGTTGGGCCCTGGACATTACTTAATTCACCCCTCCACTTT. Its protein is CSVGPWTLLNSPLHF. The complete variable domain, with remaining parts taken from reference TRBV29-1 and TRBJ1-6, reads SAVISQKPSRDICQRGTSLTIQCQVDSQVTMMFWYRQQPGQSLTLIATANQGSEATYESGFVIDKFPISRPNLTFSTLTVSNMSPEDSSIYLCSVGPWTLLNSPLHFGNGTRLTVT.

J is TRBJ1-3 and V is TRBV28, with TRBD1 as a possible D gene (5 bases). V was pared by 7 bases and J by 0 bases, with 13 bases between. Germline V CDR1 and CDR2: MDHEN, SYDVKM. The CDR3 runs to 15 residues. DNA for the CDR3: TGTGCCAGCATCGCTGGACACCTCTCTGGAAACACCATATATTTT. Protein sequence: CASIAGHLSGNTIYF.

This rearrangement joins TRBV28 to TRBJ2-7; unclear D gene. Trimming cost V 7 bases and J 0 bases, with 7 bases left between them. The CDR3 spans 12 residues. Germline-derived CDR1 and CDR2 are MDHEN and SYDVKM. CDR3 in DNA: TGTGCCAGCACGAAGAGCTCCTACGAGCAGTACTTC. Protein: CASTKSSYEQYF.

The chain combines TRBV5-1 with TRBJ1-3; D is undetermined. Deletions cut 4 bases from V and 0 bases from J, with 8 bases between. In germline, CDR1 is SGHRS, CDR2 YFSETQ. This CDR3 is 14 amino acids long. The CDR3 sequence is CASSDMSSGNTIYF. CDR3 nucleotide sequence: TGCGCCAGCAGCGACATGAGCTCTGGAAACACCATATATTTT. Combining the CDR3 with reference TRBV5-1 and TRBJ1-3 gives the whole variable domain KAGVTQTPRYLIKTRGQQVTLSCSPISGHRSVSWYQQTPGQGLQFLFEYFSETQRNKGNFPGRFSGRQFSNSRSEMNVSTLELGDSALYLCASSDMSSGNTIYFGEGSWLTVV.